A single sample gave rise to the 29 T cell receptor beta chains below, sequenced in a study of resident and recirculating memory T cells in vitiligo. Only in-frame clones appear in the TCRdb table, and some are missing; sequencing was by immunoSEQ multiplex PCR. The top ten hold about 5% of the sample, which has 75,000 to 85,000 clones, under 95% seen once. The sequencing input was blood. These receptors all stem from a male donor with vitiligo.

V usage is TRBV5-1 and J usage is TRBJ1-1; D unresolved. Trimming pared 4 bases from V and 3 bases from J, leaving 13 bases between. Germline CDR1 is SGHRS and CDR2 is YFSETQ. The CDR3 consists of 14 residues. CDR3 loop: CASSPEGRYTEAFF. Here the CDR3 DNA reads TGCGCCAGCAGCCCGGAGGGCCGCTACACTGAAGCTTTCTTT.

The chain combines TRBV5-5 with TRBJ2-7, with 7 bases matching TRBD2. Germline CDR1 is SGHKS and CDR2 is YYEKEE (reference sequence). The CDR3 runs to 16 residues. V trimming: 0 bases; J trimming: 3 bases; junction bases outside the gene matches: 9. The CDR3 is CASSLERGEVGYEQYF. For the CDR3, the DNA is TGTGCCAGCAGCTTGGAACGGGGGGAGGTTGGCTACGAGCAGTACTTC.

V usage is TRBV2 and J usage is TRBJ2-1; D remains unclear. The ends were cut back, 4 bases at V and 4 bases at J, with 11 bases in the middle. From germline, CDR1 is SNHLY and CDR2 FYNNEI. The CDR3 sequence is 14 residues long. The DNA of the CDR3 is TGTGCCAGCAGTGCCGGCCAGGTATACAATGAGCAGTTCTTC. It translates to CASSAGQVYNEQFF.

The chain joins TRBV6-5 to TRBJ1-1; D gene unclear. The CDR3 is 14 amino acids. V lost 1 base to trimming and J lost 0 bases, with 6 bases between them. Germline CDR1 and CDR2: MNHEY and SVGAGI. CDR3 nucleotides: TGTGCCAGCAGTTACTACAATATGAACACTGAAGCTTTCTTT. This codes for CASSYYNMNTEAFF.

As regards this clone: Other DNA sequences in the sample encode the same CDR3. The genes are TRBV5-4 and TRBJ2-5; unclear D gene. The CDR3 is made up of 13 amino acids. Trimming left V 0 bases short and J 1 base short, with 4 bases between. Germline assignment: CDR1 SGHNT and CDR2 YYREEE (reference sequence). The CDR3, as DNA: TGTGCCAGCAGCTTGGAAGCCCAAGAGACCCAGTACTTC. Amino acids: CASSLEAQETQYF.

The gene calls are TRBV6-6 and TRBJ2-7; 7 nucleotides line up with TRBD2. Germline V lookup: CDR1 MNHNY, CDR2 SVGAGI (reference sequence). CDR3 length: 15 amino acids. Trimming at V came to 0 bases and at J to 1 base, leaving 3 bases not matched to a gene. Written as DNA, the CDR3 is TGTGCCAGCAGTTACTCGCTAGCGGAGTCCTACGAGCAGTACTTC. This codes for CASSYSLAESYEQYF.

Concerning this clone: Other DNA sequences in the same sample also yield this CDR3. The chain links TRBV6-5 to TRBJ2-5; 9 bases are shared with TRBD1. This CDR3 has 15 residues. The germline CDR1 and CDR2 sequences are MNHEY and SVGAGI. Trimming at V came to 8 bases and at J to 2 bases, leaving 9 bases not matched to a gene. CDR3 DNA sequence: TGTGCCAGCCACCATGGGACAGGGATTCAAGAGACCCAGTACTTC. As protein: CASHHGTGIQETQYF.

The genes are TRBV4-2 and TRBJ2-4; 9 bases agree with TRBD2. V shed 1 base and J 0 bases; nucleotides not matched to a gene: 1. The CDR3 is made up of 16 amino acids. Germline loops: CDR1 LGHNA, CDR2 YNFKEQ. CDR3 sequence: CASSQGLAEAKNIQYF. The CDR3 DNA sequence: TGTGCCAGCAGCCAAGGACTAGCGGAAGCCAAAAACATTCAGTACTTC.

This chain joins TRBV4-2 and TRBJ2-1; D unresolved. Germline V gene lookup returns CDR1 LGHNA and CDR2 YNFKEQ. Deletions cut 4 bases from V and 5 bases from J, with 3 bases between. The CDR3 covers 11 residues. CDR3 nucleotides: TGTGCCAGCAGCCCGGACAATGAGCAGTTCTTC. Translating it yields CASSPDNEQFF.

The chain links TRBV6-5 to TRBJ2-1; no clear D gene. V shed 2 bases and J shed 6 bases, with 5 bases lying between them. The CDR3 spans 12 residues. Germline V gene lookup returns CDR1 MNHEY and CDR2 SVGAGI. CDR3 bases: TGTGCCAGCAGTTACGGGCCCAATGAGCAGTTCTTC. This translates into CASSYGPNEQFF.

This clone was detected once. This chain connects TRBV15 to TRBJ1-1, with D unclear. V lost 1 base, J lost 7 bases, and 4 bases lay in between. The CDR3 runs 11 residues. CDR1 is LNHNV and CDR2 is YYDKDF in the germline V gene (reference sequence). In DNA, the CDR3 is TGTGCCACCAGCAGAGGACATGAAGCTTTCTTT. It translates to CATSRGHEAFF.

This chain uses TRBV28 with TRBJ1-5; D perhaps matches TRBD1 (5 bases). The germline V gene encodes CDR1 MDHEN and CDR2 SYDVKM. The germline V and J ends were trimmed by 5 bases and 6 bases, with 8 bases remaining between them. The CDR3 length is 12 residues. The CDR3 DNA follows: TGTGCCAGCAGTCAGGGAGGTCAGCCCCAGCATTTT. Translated, it gives CASSQGGQPQHF.

V gene TRBV2 combines with J gene TRBJ2-7; 9 bases match TRBD1. CDR3 length: 15 residues. The V gene end was trimmed by 3 bases and the J gene end by 0 bases; junction bases not matched to a gene: 3. CDR1 and CDR2 (germline): SNHLY, FYNNEI. CDR3 nucleotide sequence: TGTGCCAGCAGTGACGGACAGGGGAGCTCCTACGAGCAGTACTTC. It is translated as CASSDGQGSSYEQYF.

CDR3 bases: TGTGCCAGCAGCAAAGAGCAGGCCCCGGAGGGCAACGAGCAGTACTTC. As protein: CASSKEQAPEGNEQYF. The chain has TRBV21-1 and TRBJ2-7; TRBD2 reflects the table's D call only, with no check against the DNA. TRBV21-1 is a pseudogene locus. The CDR3 runs to 16 residues.

The chain links TRBV4-3 to TRBJ2-7; a possible D gene is TRBD2 (5 bases). The V and J ends lost 1 base and 3 bases respectively, with 10 bases between them. The CDR3 contains 14 residues. From germline, CDR1 is LGHNA and CDR2 YSLEER. CDR3 sequence: CASSQGTFDYEQYF. The DNA for the CDR3 is TGCGCCAGCAGCCAAGGGACTTTCGACTACGAGCAGTACTTC.

The CDR3 DNA reads TGTGCCAGCAGCGTAGATTCCTACTCCTACAATGAGCAGTTCTTC. Its translation is CASSVDSYSYNEQFF. The chain couples TRBV9 to TRBJ2-1, with D uncertain. This CDR3 is built from 15 residues. Germline loops: CDR1 SGDLS, CDR2 YYNGEE. V gave up 0 bases and J gave up 0 bases, with 7 bases separating them.

This clone showed up just a few times. The chain couples TRBV27 to TRBJ2-7, with 7 nucleotides matching TRBD1. This CDR3 is built from 14 residues. Germline V gene lookup returns CDR1 MNHEY and CDR2 SMNVEV (reference sequence). The V gene end was trimmed by 5 bases and the J gene end by 2 bases; junction bases not matched to a gene: 6. The CDR3 DNA is TGTGCCAGCAGTAGACAGGGCGTCACCTACGAGCAGTACTTC. Protein sequence: CASSRQGVTYEQYF.

This chain uses TRBV7-8 with TRBJ2-1; TRBD2 matches 8 bases. The V and J ends lost 4 bases and 2 bases, in that order; junction bases with no gene match: 4. Germline V gene lookup returns CDR1 SGHVS and CDR2 FQNEAQ. The CDR3 runs 15 residues. CDR3 DNA sequence: TGTGCCAGCAGCTCCAGCGGGAGAGCCTACAATGAGCAGTTCTTC. It codes for CASSSSGRAYNEQFF.

The V call is TRBV18, the J call TRBJ2-2, with 8 bases identical to TRBD1. The CDR3 contains 15 residues. After removal of 8 bases from V and 0 bases from J, the junction contained 5 bases not matched to a gene. Per germline, CDR1 KGHSH and CDR2 LQKENI. The CDR3 sequence: CASRWGQANTGELFF. DNA of the CDR3: TGTGCCAGCCGTTGGGGACAGGCGAACACCGGGGAGCTGTTTTTT.

V usage is TRBV5-1 and J usage is TRBJ2-7, with 11 bases lining up with TRBD2. The V gene end was trimmed by 2 bases and the J gene end by 2 bases; junction bases not matched to a gene: 6. Germline V gives CDR1 SGHRS, CDR2 YFSETQ. The CDR3 totals 16 residues. CDR3 bases: TGCGCCAGCAGCTTAGGGACTAGCGGAGGTCCCTACGAGCAGTACTTC. This sequence encodes CASSLGTSGGPYEQYF.

This chain links TRBV6-5 with TRBJ1-4; perhaps TRBD1 as D (6 bases). Trimming left V 0 bases short and J 6 bases short, with 14 bases between. The germline gives CDR1 MNHEY, CDR2 SVGAGI. The length of the CDR3 is 16 residues. CDR3 loop: CASSYSTGRGDEKLFF. The CDR3, as DNA: TGTGCCAGCAGTTACTCGACTGGCAGGGGAGATGAAAAACTGTTTTTT.

Here the CDR3 reads CASTPWQGNEKLFF. CDR3 DNA: TGTGCCAGCACCCCATGGCAGGGGAATGAAAAACTGTTTTTT. The gene calls are TRBV11-2 and TRBJ1-4; D is perhaps TRBD1 (6 bases). CDR3 length equals 14 residues. Germline CDR1 SGHAT, CDR2 FQNNGV. Trimming cost V 7 bases and J 5 bases, with 14 bases left between them. Together with reference TRBV11-2 and TRBJ1-4, the CDR3 gives the full variable domain: EAGVAQSPRYKIIEKRQSVAFWCNPISGHATLYWYQQILGQGPKLLIQFQNNGVVDDSQLPKDRFSAERLKGVDSTLKIQPAKLEDSAVYLCASTPWQGNEKLFFGSGTQLSVL.

This chain connects TRBV28 to TRBJ1-5; 8 bases are shared with TRBD1. V shed 3 bases, J shed 3 bases, and the junction held 4 bases outside the gene matches. CDR1 is MDHEN and CDR2 is SYDVKM in the germline V gene. The CDR3 spans 15 residues. The CDR3 DNA sequence: TGTGCCAGCAGTTTCGGGGACAGGTTCAATCAGCCCCAGCATTTT. Protein product: CASSFGDRFNQPQHF.

This clone appeared once. The rearrangement joins TRBV9 to TRBJ1-1; 7 nucleotides match TRBD1. The CDR3 contains 15 residues. V lost 3 bases to trimming and J lost 2 bases; unmatched junction nucleotides: 7. The germline V gene encodes CDR1 SGDLS and CDR2 YYNGEE. For the CDR3, the DNA is TGTGCCAGCAGCGACGGACAGGCACTAAACACTGAAGCTTTCTTT. Translating gives CASSDGQALNTEAFF. The variable domain in full, with the rest retrieved from reference TRBV9 and TRBJ1-1, is DSGVTQTPKHLITATGQRVTLRCSPRSGDLSVYWYQQSLDQGLQFLIQYYNGEERAKGNILERFSAQQFPDLHSELNLSSLELGDSALYFCASSDGQALNTEAFFGQGTRLTVV.

The chain carries TRBV10-2 and TRBJ2-7, with 8 bases that match TRBD2. The ends lost 3 bases at V and 7 bases at J; junction bases unmatched: 20. CDR3 length: 18 residues. Germline V CDR1 and CDR2: WSHSY, SAAADI. The CDR3 protein is CASSDPGKPGLGRGEQYF. The CDR3 bases are TGCGCCAGCAGTGATCCGGGGAAACCGGGACTAGGGAGGGGAGAGCAGTACTTC.

The genes are TRBV7-9 and TRBJ1-4; 9 positions match TRBD1. The CDR3 runs 15 residues. The germline CDR1 and CDR2 sequences are SEHNR and FQNEAQ (reference sequence). The V segment lost 5 bases and the J segment 6 bases; nucleotides outside the gene matches: 7. CDR3 sequence: CASSRRRDRDEKLFF. DNA of the CDR3: TGTGCCAGCAGCCGCCGGCGGGACAGGGATGAAAAACTGTTTTTT.

The chain employs TRBV10-3 and TRBJ2-7; D unresolved. The V gene lost 11 bases and the J gene lost 3 bases, with 11 bases spanning the gap. The CDR3 extends over 11 amino acids. Germline V gives CDR1 ENHRY, CDR2 SYGVKD. The CDR3 DNA follows: TGTGCCTCCTCCCCCGGCTACGAGCAGTACTTC. Its translation is CASSPGYEQYF.

V and J are TRBV7-3 and TRBJ2-2; 7 bases align to TRBD2. The CDR3 extends over 14 amino acids. V shed 5 bases and J 5 bases; nucleotides not matched to a gene: 5. Germline CDR1 and CDR2: SGHTA and FQGTGA. The CDR3 loop is CASSAGGGTGELFF. The CDR3 DNA follows: TGTGCCAGCAGCGCTGGGGGGGGGACCGGGGAGCTGTTTTTT. The variable domain in full, completed from reference TRBV7-3 and TRBJ2-2, reads GAGVSQTPSNKVTEKGKYVELRCDPISGHTALYWYRQSLGQGPEFLIYFQGTGAADDSGLPNDRFFAVRPEGSVSTLKIQRTERGDSAVYLCASSAGGGTGELFFGEGSRLTVL.

The chain uses TRBV5-6 and TRBJ1-2, with 8 nucleotides matching TRBD1. With 4 bases clipped from V and 4 bases from J, the junction kept 9 bases outside the gene matches. Germline V gene data show CDR1 as SGHDT and CDR2 as YYEEEE. This CDR3 has 15 amino acids. The CDR3 sequence: CASSTTGARGYGYTF. DNA of the CDR3: TGTGCCAGCAGCACGACAGGGGCCCGGGGCTATGGCTACACCTTC.